Listed here is a single T cell receptor beta chain. Its antigen target is currently unknown. No per-base quality is available; no much larger clone lies one base away. This entry is derived from a study of beta chain features in type 1 diabetes (dated by TCRdb to the late 2010s). About the full investigation: Mean age, gender distribution, total cell number and subset yield did not differ between patients and healthy donors. Naive and central memory subsets were obtained from all 30 or so donors, but regulatory and stem cell-like memory subsets were isolated from only 8 patients and 8 healthy donors. In the study, TCRB repertoires of sorted circulating CD4+ T cell subsets from recently diagnosed type 1 diabetes patients were compared with those of matched healthy donors. Across all samples, fewer than 130 million sorted cells were examined, and cell number per subset correlated strongly with RNA yield. Overall study results and their limits: In all four CD4+ subsets, TCRB CDR3 length was moderately but significantly shorter in type 1 diabetes patients. Because cDNA was sequenced instead of genomic DNA, activated cells with high expression could be over-represented, although the groups did not differ in activation or CD3 levels. Naive, central memory and regulatory TCRB repertoires appeared to be more alike among patients than among healthy donors. At VDJ recombination sites, type 1 diabetes patients had fewer insertions and more deleted nucleotides, which implies abnormalities in thymic rearrangement. HLA sub-analyses involved small numbers of individuals, so any influence of HLA type on TCRB rearrangement remained unresolved. PCR may preferentially amplify shorter templates, but because patient and control samples were amplified and corrected together, any resulting skew would affect both groups equally.

All of the isolated RNA was reverse transcribed with the High Capacity cDNA Reverse Transcription Kit, so expressed TCRB transcripts were sequenced. For stem cell-like memory T cell samples, survey-depth immunoSEQ sequencing was used, averaging about 1 million total reads per sample. Sorted cells were lysed in RLT buffer, and RNA was extracted using DNase-treated RNeasy Micro or Mini kits according to cell number. To prevent cross-contamination, every cell subset was processed on its own, while patient and healthy donor samples were processed together. The immunoSEQ multiplex PCR was used to amplify TCRB sequences from cDNA, generating 87-bp fragments that spanned the CDR3 region. Amplicons were sequenced on the Illumina HiSeq platform. In the original analysis: Synthetic template baselines were used to correct PCR bias computationally, reads within Hamming distance 2 were collapsed, and singletons that could not be merged were discarded. Reads were aligned to IMGT to assign V, D and J genes, CDR3 length, and insertions or deletions at six rearrangement sites. Clonotype counts were normalized to sorted cell number within each subset before computing true diversity and Gini coefficients with the tcR R package. The overlap coefficient, calculated on TCRB nucleotide sequences, was used to measure repertoire sharing. In TCRdb, the immuneACCESS table is reduced to in-frame sequences with V and J assigned. These tables do not hold every clone; where another copy was compared, an unresolved V gene accounts for under half, and the others remain unexplained. Clonal size and the V and J genes are those of that table, whereas D and trimming came from the DNA. This sample gives roughly 45,000 clones in total; approximately 53% of them show up just once. The ten largest make up 0.2% to 0.3% of the sample.

Each donor gave one peripheral blood draw, averaging approximately 120 mL, which was collected into heparinised tubes. A BD FACSAria II and a panel including CD45RO, CCR7, CD25, CD127, CD95 and CD27 were used to sort naive, central memory, regulatory and stem cell-like memory CD4+ T cells. All sorted populations exceeded 98% purity. PBMCs were isolated immediately by Lymphoprep density gradient centrifugation and stained directly without culture. So that batch effects would be minimized, each experiment stained and sorted samples in pairs, pairing one healthy donor with one patient. The V end loses 4 bases and the J end loses 5 bases, and a stretch of 12 bases separates them. Via the germline V gene, CDR1 is MNHNS and CDR2 SASEGT. Reading from cysteine to phenylalanine, the CDR3 counts 14 amino acids. Left in the record is the CDR3 DNA by itself, 42 bases read in frame from the first base.

The TCR was taken from a woman in her 30s in good health. The source material was stem cell memory CD4+ T cells from blood. The cell subset or site label on this specimen signifies: stem cell-like memory CD4+ T cells. Here the chain combines TRBV6-1 and TRBJ2-1, with TRBD1 tentatively as D gene (5 bases match). The DNA sequence reads TGTGCCAGCAGTGTTATCACAGGCGACAATGAGCAGTTCTTC. The translation is CASSVITGDNEQFF.